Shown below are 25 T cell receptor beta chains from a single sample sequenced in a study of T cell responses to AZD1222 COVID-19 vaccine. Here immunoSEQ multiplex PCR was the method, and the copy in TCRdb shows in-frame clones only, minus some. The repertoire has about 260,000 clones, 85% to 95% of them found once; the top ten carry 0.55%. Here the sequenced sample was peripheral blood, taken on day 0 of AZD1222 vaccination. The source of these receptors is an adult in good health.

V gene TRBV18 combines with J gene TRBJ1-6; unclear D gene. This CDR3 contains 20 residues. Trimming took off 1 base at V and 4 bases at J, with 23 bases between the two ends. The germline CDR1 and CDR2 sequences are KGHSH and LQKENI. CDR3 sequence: CASSPLTISGTTNYNSPLHF. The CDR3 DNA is TGTGCCAGCTCACCACTTACTATTTCGGGAACTACAAATTATAATTCACCCCTCCACTTT.

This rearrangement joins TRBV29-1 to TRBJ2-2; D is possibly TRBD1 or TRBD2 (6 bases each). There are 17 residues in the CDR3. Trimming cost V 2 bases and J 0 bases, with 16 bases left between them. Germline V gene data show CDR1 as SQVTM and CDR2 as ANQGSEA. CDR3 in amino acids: CSVESGEVGPNTGELFF. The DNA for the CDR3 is TGCAGCGTTGAATCAGGGGAGGTAGGCCCGAACACCGGGGAGCTGTTTTTT.

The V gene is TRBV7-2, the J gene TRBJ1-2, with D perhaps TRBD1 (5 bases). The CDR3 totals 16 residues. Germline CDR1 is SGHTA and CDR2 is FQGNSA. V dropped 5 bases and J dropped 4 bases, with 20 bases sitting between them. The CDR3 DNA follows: TGTGCCAGCAGCCCAGAGGGGCCTACCGGCCTCTATGGCTACACCTTC. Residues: CASSPEGPTGLYGYTF.

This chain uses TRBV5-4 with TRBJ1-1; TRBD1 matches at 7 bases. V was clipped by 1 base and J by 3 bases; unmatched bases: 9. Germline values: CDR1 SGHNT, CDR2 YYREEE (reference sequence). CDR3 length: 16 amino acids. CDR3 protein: CASSLPQGGGDTEAFF. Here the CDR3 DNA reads TGTGCCAGCAGCTTGCCCCAGGGGGGAGGGGACACTGAAGCTTTCTTT.

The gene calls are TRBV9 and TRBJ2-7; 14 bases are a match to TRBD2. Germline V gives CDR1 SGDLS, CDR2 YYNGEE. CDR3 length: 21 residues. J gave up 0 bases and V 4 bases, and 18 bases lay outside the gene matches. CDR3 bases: TGTGCCAGCAGCCGGGACGGCAGACTAGCGGGAGGGCCCCCCAGCTCCTACGAGCAGTACTTC. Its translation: CASSRDGRLAGGPPSSYEQYF.

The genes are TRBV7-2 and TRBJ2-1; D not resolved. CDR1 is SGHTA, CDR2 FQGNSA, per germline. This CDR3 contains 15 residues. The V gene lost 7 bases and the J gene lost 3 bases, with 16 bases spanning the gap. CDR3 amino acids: CASNPGPRLYNEQFF. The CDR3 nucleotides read TGTGCCAGCAACCCCGGCCCTCGCCTCTACAATGAGCAGTTCTTC.

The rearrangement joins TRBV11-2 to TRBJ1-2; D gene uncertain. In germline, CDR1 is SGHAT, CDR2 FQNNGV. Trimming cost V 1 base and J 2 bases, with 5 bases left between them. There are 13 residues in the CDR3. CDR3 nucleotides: TGTGCCAGCAGCTTAGGAGGGAACTATGGCTACACCTTC. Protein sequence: CASSLGGNYGYTF.

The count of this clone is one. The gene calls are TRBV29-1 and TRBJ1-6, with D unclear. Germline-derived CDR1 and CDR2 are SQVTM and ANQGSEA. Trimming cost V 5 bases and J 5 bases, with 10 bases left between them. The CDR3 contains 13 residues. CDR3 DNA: TGCAGCGTTCCCCCCGGGGATAATTCACCCCTCCACTTT. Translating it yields CSVPPGDNSPLHF.

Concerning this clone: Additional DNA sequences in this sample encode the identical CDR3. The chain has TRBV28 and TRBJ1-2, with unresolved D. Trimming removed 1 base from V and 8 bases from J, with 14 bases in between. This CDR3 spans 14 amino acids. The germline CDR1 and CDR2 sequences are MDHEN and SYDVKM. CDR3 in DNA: TGTGCCAGCAGTTTATATGGGGTAGTCTTGGGCTACACCTTC. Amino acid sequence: CASSLYGVVLGYTF.

As DNA, the CDR3 is TGTGCCAGCACCCCGGGACAGGGCCACTATGGCTACACCTTC. Its protein product is CASTPGQGHYGYTF. J is TRBJ1-2 and V is TRBV6-5; 9 nucleotides line up with TRBD1. Germline V gives CDR1 MNHEY, CDR2 SVGAGI. This CDR3 region has 14 residues. V dropped 7 bases and J dropped 3; count of bases not matched to a gene: 6.

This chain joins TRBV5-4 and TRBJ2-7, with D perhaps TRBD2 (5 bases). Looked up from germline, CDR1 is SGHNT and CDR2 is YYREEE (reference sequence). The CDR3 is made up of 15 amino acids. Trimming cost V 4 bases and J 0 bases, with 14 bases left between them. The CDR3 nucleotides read TGTGCCAGCAGCCCGGAGGTGGGCAACTCCTACGAGCAGTACTTC. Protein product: CASSPEVGNSYEQYF.

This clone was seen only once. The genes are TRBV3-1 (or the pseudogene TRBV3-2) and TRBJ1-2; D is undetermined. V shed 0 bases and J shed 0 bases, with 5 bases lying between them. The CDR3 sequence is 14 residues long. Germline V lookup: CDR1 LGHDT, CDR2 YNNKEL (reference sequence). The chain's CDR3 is CASSQETANYGYTF. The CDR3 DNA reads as TGTGCCAGCAGCCAAGAAACCGCTAACTATGGCTACACCTTC.

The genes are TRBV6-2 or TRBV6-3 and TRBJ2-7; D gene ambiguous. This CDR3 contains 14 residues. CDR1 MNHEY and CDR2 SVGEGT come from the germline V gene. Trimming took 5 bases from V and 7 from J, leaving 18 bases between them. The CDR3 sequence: CASSPALPVVEQYF. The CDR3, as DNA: TGTGCCAGCAGTCCCGCCTTGCCGGTTGTGGAGCAGTACTTC.

The CDR3 DNA sequence: TGTGCCAGTTGGCCGACGGGACAGGGTGAGCTTGGCGAGCAGTACTTC. Translated: CASWPTGQGELGEQYF. The chain has TRBV28 and TRBJ2-7; 9 positions match TRBD1. CDR1 is MDHEN, CDR2 SYDVKM, per germline. V lost 9 bases and J lost 6; bases outside the gene matches: 18. The CDR3 is 16 amino acids.

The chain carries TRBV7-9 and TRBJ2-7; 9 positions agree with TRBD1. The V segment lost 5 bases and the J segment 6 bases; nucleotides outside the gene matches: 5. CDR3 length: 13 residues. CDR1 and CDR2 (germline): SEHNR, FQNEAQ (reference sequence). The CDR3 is CASSGGQGREQYF. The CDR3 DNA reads TGTGCCAGCAGCGGGGGACAGGGTCGCGAGCAGTACTTC. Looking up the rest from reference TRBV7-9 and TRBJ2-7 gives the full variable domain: DTGVSQNPRHKITKRGQNVTFRCDPISEHNRLYWYRQTLGQGPEFLTYFQNEAQLEKSRLLSDRFSAERPKGSFSTLEIQRTEQGDSAMYLCASSGGQGREQYFGPGTRLTVT.

This CDR3 is CAWTADSNQPQHF. CDR3 nucleotide sequence: TGTGCCTGGACCGCCGATAGCAATCAGCCCCAGCATTTT. The V call is TRBV30, the J call TRBJ1-5; D is ambiguous. The V gene lost 4 bases and the J gene lost 0 bases, with 7 bases spanning the gap. The germline V gene has CDR1 GTSNPN and CDR2 SVGIG (reference sequence). CDR3 size: 13 residues.

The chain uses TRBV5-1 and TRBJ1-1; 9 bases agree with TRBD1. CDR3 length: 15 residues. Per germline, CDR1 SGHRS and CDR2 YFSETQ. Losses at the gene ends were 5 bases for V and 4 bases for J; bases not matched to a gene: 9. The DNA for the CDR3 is TGCGCCAGCAGTTTCGGGGGACAGGGATTCACTGAAGCTTTCTTT. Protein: CASSFGGQGFTEAFF.

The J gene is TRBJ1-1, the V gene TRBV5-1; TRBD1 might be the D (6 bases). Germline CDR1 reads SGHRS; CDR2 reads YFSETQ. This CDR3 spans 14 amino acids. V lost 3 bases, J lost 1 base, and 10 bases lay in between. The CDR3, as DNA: TGCGCCAGCAGCTCACAGGGAGCGAACACTGAAGCTTTCTTT. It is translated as CASSSQGANTEAFF.

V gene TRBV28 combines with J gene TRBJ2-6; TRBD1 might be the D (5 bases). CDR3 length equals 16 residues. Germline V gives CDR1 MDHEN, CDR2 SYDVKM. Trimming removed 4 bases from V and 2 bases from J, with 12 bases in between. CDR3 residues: CASSYPIGAGANVLTF. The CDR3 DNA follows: TGTGCCAGCAGTTACCCCATAGGGGCTGGGGCCAACGTCCTGACTTTC.

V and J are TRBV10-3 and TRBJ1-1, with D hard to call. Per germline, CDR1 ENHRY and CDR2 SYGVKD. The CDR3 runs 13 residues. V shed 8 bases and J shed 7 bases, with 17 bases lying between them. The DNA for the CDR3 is TGTGCCATCGCTCCGGGCCCAAGGAATGAAGCTTTCTTT. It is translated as CAIAPGPRNEAFF.

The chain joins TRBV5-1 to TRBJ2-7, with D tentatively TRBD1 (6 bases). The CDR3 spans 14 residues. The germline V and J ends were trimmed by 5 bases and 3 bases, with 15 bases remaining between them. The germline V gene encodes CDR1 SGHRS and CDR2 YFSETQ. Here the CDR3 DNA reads TGCGCCAGCAGTTCGGACAGATCCTACTACGAGCAGTACTTC. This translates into CASSSDRSYYEQYF.

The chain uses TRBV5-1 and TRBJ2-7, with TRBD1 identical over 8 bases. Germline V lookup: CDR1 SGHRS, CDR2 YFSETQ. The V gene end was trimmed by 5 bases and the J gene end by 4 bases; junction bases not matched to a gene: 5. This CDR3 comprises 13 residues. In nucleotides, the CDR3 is TGCGCCAGCAGAGGACAGGGTTCATACGAGCAGTACTTC. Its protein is CASRGQGSYEQYF.

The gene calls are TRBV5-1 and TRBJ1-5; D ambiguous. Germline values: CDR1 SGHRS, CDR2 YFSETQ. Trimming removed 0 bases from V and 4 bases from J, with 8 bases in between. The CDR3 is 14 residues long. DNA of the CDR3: TGCGCCAGCAGCTTGGATGGGCTGAATCAGCCCCAGCATTTT. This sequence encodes CASSLDGLNQPQHF.

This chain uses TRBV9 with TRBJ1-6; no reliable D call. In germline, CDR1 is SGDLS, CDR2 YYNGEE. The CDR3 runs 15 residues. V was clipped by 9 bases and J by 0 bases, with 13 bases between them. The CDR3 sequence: CATRPSSSYNSPLHF. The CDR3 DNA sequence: TGTGCCACCCGCCCCTCGAGCTCCTATAATTCACCCCTCCACTTT.

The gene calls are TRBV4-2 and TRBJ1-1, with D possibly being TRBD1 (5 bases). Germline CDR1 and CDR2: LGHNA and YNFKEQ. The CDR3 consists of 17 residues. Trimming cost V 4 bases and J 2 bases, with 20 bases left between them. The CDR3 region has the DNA TGTGCCAGCAGCCTCTTAGACACGTGGGGGGGAAACACTGAAGCTTTCTTT. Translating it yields CASSLLDTWGGNTEAFF.